The 19 T cell receptor beta chains reported below all come from one sample, sequenced in a study of identical twins. TCRdb re-analysed the 5' RACE reads in MiXCR, keeping a single row per CDR3 protein. In the table there are approximately 680,000 distinct CDR3 sequences, about 7.1% of which are singletons. The sample was also reused in another study, on yellow fever vaccine responses in identical twins.

Sequenced material: PBMCs. These receptors came from a woman aged 18-29 years in good health.

This clonotype showed up just a few times. The chain combines TRBV6-1 with TRBJ2-2; D is possibly TRBD2 (5 bases). Trimming left V 6 bases short and J 7 bases short, with 21 bases between. The V gene's germline CDR1 is MNHNS and CDR2 SASEGT. The CDR3 extends over 16 amino acids. As DNA, the CDR3 is TGTGCCAGCAGCCCTCGGCAGGCTAGCAGAGGCGGGGAGCTGTTTTTT. Amino acid sequence: CASSPRQASRGGELFF.

This clonotype has at least ten counts. The chain couples TRBV10-3 to TRBJ2-1, with TRBD2 matching 10 bases. CDR3 length: 15 residues. Unmatched junction bases numbered 12, after V lost 11 bases and J lost 5 bases. Germline V gene lookup returns CDR1 ENHRY and CDR2 SYGVKD. CDR3 in DNA: TGTGCCGTACGGGCTAGCGGGGGACCGGACAATGAGCAGTTCTTC. Its protein is CAVRASGGPDNEQFF.

The J gene is TRBJ1-2, the V gene TRBV5-1, with D unclear. The CDR3 is made up of 12 amino acids. Germline loops: CDR1 SGHRS, CDR2 YFSETQ. V was pared by 0 bases and J by 5 bases, with 5 bases between. The CDR3 nucleotides read TGCGCCAGCAGCTTGGATTGGTATGGCTACACCTTC. Protein: CASSLDWYGYTF.

Many counts were recorded for this clonotype. The V and J genes are TRBV4-1 and TRBJ2-6; 8 bases fit TRBD2. This CDR3 region has 18 residues. The V gene end was trimmed by 4 bases and the J gene end by 0 bases; junction bases not matched to a gene: 8. The V gene's germline CDR1 is MGHRA and CDR2 YSYEKL. CDR3: CASSPGVAGYSGANVLTF. CDR3 DNA sequence: TGCGCCAGCAGCCCAGGAGTAGCGGGATACTCTGGGGCCAACGTCCTGACTTTC.

This clonotype was seen ten or more times. The chain employs TRBV12-3 or TRBV12-4 and TRBJ1-4, with D possibly being TRBD1 (5 bases). V was trimmed by 2 bases and J by 0 bases, leaving 16 bases between them. This CDR3 region has 18 residues. CDR3 amino acids: CASSLSSGRRSTNEKLFF. DNA of the CDR3: TGTGCCAGCAGTTTATCCTCAGGGAGGAGATCAACTAATGAAAAACTGTTTTTT.

The chain links TRBV6-2 or TRBV6-3 to TRBJ2-7; TRBD1 aligns across 7 bases. The CDR3 extends over 18 amino acids. Per germline, CDR1 MNHEY and CDR2 SVGEGT. The ends lost 2 bases at V and 1 base at J; junction bases unmatched: 14. The chain's CDR3 is CASSYTTLTGKQSYEQYV. The CDR3, as DNA: TGTGCCAGCAGTTACACTACGTTGACAGGGAAGCAGTCCTACGAGCAGTACGTC.

In this sample, this clonotype turned up many times. This chain uses TRBV2 with TRBJ1-2, with D possibly being TRBD1 (5 bases). V was cut by 7 bases and J by 8 bases, with 14 bases left in between. This CDR3 region has 12 residues. The germline gives CDR1 SNHLY, CDR2 FYNNEI. CDR3 in amino acids: CASKFGDRGYTF. The CDR3 DNA reads as TGTGCCAGCAAGTTCGGTGACAGAGGCTACACCTTC.

Only a few counts were recorded for this clonotype. The chain combines TRBV24-1 with TRBJ2-1; D tentatively reads TRBD1 or TRBD2 (6 bases each). This CDR3 spans 15 amino acids. Trimming left V 1 base short and J 4 bases short, with 10 bases between. Germline values: CDR1 KGHDR, CDR2 SFDVKD. CDR3 DNA sequence: TGTGCCACCAGTGATTTAGGGGGGTCATACAATGAGCAGTTCTTC. Residues: CATSDLGGSYNEQFF.

This sequence joins TRBV29-1 and TRBJ2-2; 8 bases are a match to TRBD1. There are 13 residues in the CDR3. Per germline, CDR1 SQVTM and CDR2 ANQGSEA. Unmatched junction bases numbered 6, after V lost 6 bases and J lost 6 bases. CDR3 amino acids: CSVGQGGPGELFF. CDR3 bases: TGCAGCGTAGGACAGGGCGGTCCCGGGGAGCTGTTTTTT.

The chain uses TRBV2 and TRBJ1-6; TRBD1 agrees at 7 bases. The CDR3 extends over 15 amino acids. The germline gives CDR1 SNHLY, CDR2 FYNNEI. V was clipped by 6 bases and J by 7 bases; unmatched bases: 9. CDR3 protein: CASRPDRAENSPLHF. CDR3 DNA: TGTGCCAGCAGGCCCGACAGGGCTGAAAATTCACCCCTCCACTTT.

This clonotype was counted a few times. The rearrangement joins TRBV15 to TRBJ2-2, with 7 positions matching TRBD1. The V gene's germline CDR1 is LNHNV and CDR2 YYDKDF (reference sequence). The CDR3 is 14 residues long. V shed 6 bases, J shed 4 bases, and the junction held 5 bases outside the gene matches. CDR3 sequence: CATRGGVSTGELFF. CDR3 sequence (DNA): TGTGCCACCAGAGGGGGCGTGAGCACCGGGGAGCTGTTTTTT.

This clonotype was recorded many times. The chain is built from TRBV28 and TRBJ1-6, with TRBD1 matching 9 bases. CDR1 is MDHEN, CDR2 SYDVKM, per germline. The CDR3 runs 15 residues. V shed 4 bases, J shed 7 bases, and the junction held 5 bases outside the gene matches. CDR3 nucleotide sequence: TGTGCCAGCAGTTGGGGGACAGGGACAAATTCACCCCTCCACTTT. As protein: CASSWGTGTNSPLHF.

Only a few counts were recorded for this clonotype. This chain uses TRBV12-3 or TRBV12-4 with TRBJ2-1, with D possibly TRBD2 on 6 matching bases. This CDR3 spans 13 amino acids. The V gene lost 6 bases and the J gene lost 4 bases, with 10 bases spanning the gap. This CDR3 is CASRFSGYNEQFF. As DNA, the CDR3 is TGTGCCAGCAGGTTCAGCGGGTACAATGAGCAGTTCTTC.

Ten or more counts support this clonotype. The chain recombines TRBV27 with TRBJ1-6; D unclear. V shed 3 bases and J shed 8 bases, with 5 bases lying between them. This CDR3 has 12 amino acids. CDR1 and CDR2 (germline): MNHEY, SMNVEV (reference sequence). CDR3 DNA sequence: TGTGCCAGCAGTTTCGCGGATTCACCCCTCCACTTT. Its translation is CASSFADSPLHF.

This clonotype was seen more than once but under ten times. This chain joins TRBV6-1 and TRBJ1-2; maybe TRBD1 (5 bases). Per germline, CDR1 MNHNS and CDR2 SASEGT. The CDR3 totals 14 residues. Trimming pared 8 bases from V and 4 bases from J, leaving 17 bases between. CDR3 residues: CASHGHPKGYGYTF. CDR3 DNA: TGTGCCAGCCACGGACATCCCAAAGGCTATGGCTACACCTTC.

This clonotype was found a few times. The chain recombines TRBV15 with TRBJ1-1, with 7 bases lining up with TRBD1. CDR3 length equals 16 residues. Germline CDR1 is LNHNV and CDR2 is YYDKDF (reference sequence). Germline trimming cut 5 bases from V and 0 bases from J; bases unmatched to any gene: 9. In DNA, the CDR3 is TGTGCCACCAGCTCGGGACAGCCAACCCTGAACACTGAAGCTTTCTTT. Amino acids: CATSSGQPTLNTEAFF.

The chain combines TRBV12-3 or TRBV12-4 with TRBJ2-7; the match to TRBD2 covers 7 bases. The CDR3 is 15 residues long. V trimming: 2 bases; J trimming: 5 bases; junction bases outside the gene matches: 9. The CDR3 here is CASSLLGEGLHEQYF. CDR3 coding DNA: TGTGCCAGCAGTTTACTGGGGGAGGGTCTGCACGAGCAGTACTTC.

This clonotype was recorded many times. The J gene is TRBJ2-1, the V gene TRBV20-1; D gene unclear. Trimming took off 5 bases at V and 5 bases at J, with 19 bases between the two ends. CDR1 is DFQATT and CDR2 is SNEGSKA in the germline V gene (reference sequence). This CDR3 comprises 15 residues. The CDR3 here is CSAPQSGVGDNEQFF. CDR3 coding DNA: TGCAGTGCTCCCCAGAGTGGGGTGGGCGACAATGAGCAGTTCTTC.

This clonotype was detected many times. This chain uses TRBV3-1 with TRBJ2-1; D gene ambiguous. The germline gives CDR1 LGHDT, CDR2 YNNKEL (reference sequence). V lost 1 base and J lost 10, with 5 bases in between. This CDR3 is 11 amino acids long. The CDR3 loop is CASSQVGEQFF. In DNA form, the CDR3 reads TGTGCCAGCAGCCAAGTAGGCGAGCAGTTCTTC.